This T cell receptor (beta chain) is drawn from a study of identical twins. Healthy Caucasians supplied all donations. Study-wide results and caveats: Cross-sectional statistics, not tracking of the same donors, supported the conclusions. Beta clonotypes that were abundant in cord blood contained fewer insertions, a pattern absent from memory repertoires. Out-of-frame TCR alpha sharing observed in monozygotic twins exceeded model estimates.

Concerning this clonotype itself: The antigen is not known.

CDR1 SGHNT and CDR2 YENEEA come from the germline V gene. The CDR3 loop spans 17 amino acids. The ends lost 0 bases at V and 3 bases at J; junction bases unmatched: 8. TCRdb redid the calling of the 5' RACE reads with MiXCR, one entry per CDR3 protein. The table has approximately 490,000 distinct CDR3 sequences, about a fifth seen once. This sample was also put to use in a study of yellow fever vaccine responses in identical twins.

The rearrangement uses TRBV11-3 and TRBJ2-5; TRBD2 matches at 9 bases. Sequenced: CD4+ T cells sorted from blood. This sequence was found in a woman aged 18-29 years in good health. The CDR3 DNA reads as TGTGCCAGCAGCTTAGATAGCGGGAGTTGGGGAGAAGAGACCCAGTACTTC. The encoded protein is CASSLDSGSWGEETQYF.